Detailed here is one T cell receptor beta chain. Only in-frame clones appear in the TCRdb table, and some are missing; sequencing was by immunoSEQ multiplex PCR. The data show approximately 2,000,000 clones, around 93% seen once. The source of the sample is a study of shared clonotypes between healthy human individuals. Looking at the study overall: A couple of women and a few men aged 18 to 49 made up the donors.

The CDR3 loop spans 15 amino acids. Per the germline V gene, CDR1 is MNHEY and CDR2 is SMNVEV (reference sequence). V dropped 7 bases and J dropped 1 base, with 16 bases sitting between them. A CD45RA-negative memory subset and a CD45RA+ naive subset were separated from the CD4+ cells. The rearrangement links TRBV27 to TRBJ1-2, with TRBD1 as a possible D gene (5 bases). The receptor's source is a man younger than 35 in good health. Some clones in this sample may be carry-over from other donors' samples. Sequences were obtained from naive CD4+ T cells from PBMCs. As to subset: CD45RA+ positively selected. In nucleotides, the CDR3 is TGTGCCAGCAAAACAGTCGACAGCTTTAACTATGGCTACACCTTC. Translated: CASKTVDSFNYGYTF.